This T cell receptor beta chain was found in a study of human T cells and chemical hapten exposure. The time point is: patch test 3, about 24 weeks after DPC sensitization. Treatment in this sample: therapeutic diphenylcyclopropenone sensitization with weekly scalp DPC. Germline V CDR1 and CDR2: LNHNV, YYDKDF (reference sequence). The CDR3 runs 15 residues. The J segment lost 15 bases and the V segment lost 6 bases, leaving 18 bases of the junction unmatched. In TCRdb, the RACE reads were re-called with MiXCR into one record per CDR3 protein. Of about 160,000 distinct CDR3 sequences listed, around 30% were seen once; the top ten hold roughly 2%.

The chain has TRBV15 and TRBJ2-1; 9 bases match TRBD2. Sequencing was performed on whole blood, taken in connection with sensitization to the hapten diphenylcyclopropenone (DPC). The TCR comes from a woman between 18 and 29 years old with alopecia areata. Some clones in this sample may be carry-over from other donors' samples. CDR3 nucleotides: TGTGCCACCAGTTTTACGGGGACTAGCTCTATGGGTCTGTTCTTC. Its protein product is CATSFTGTSSMGLFF.